This T cell receptor (beta chain) was captured by sequencing in a study of blood T cell repertoires in COVID-19. Original methodology: The assay estimated nucleated cells by amplifying reference gene primers. Profiled with immunoSEQ multiplex PCR; TCRdb holds only in-frame clones, not every one. V, J and clone size reflect that table, while D and trimming were determined from the DNA. This table has 150,000 to 180,000 clones, under 90% appearing once. Trimming removed 2 bases from V and 0 bases from J; junction bases left unmatched: 12. CDR3 length: 18 residues. Germline-derived CDR1 and CDR2 are SGHTA and FQGNSA.

The receptor's source is a man in his 60s with acute or convalescent COVID-19. Sequencing used peripheral blood. V gene TRBV7-2 combines with J gene TRBJ2-7, with TRBD2 matching 8 bases. CDR3: CASSLTLGLAATSYEQYF. For the CDR3, the DNA is TGTGCCAGCAGCTTAACCCTTGGACTAGCAGCTACCTCCTACGAGCAGTACTTC.